Listed below are T cell receptor beta chains from one sample, sequenced in a study of molecular identifiers for immune sequencing clone quantification. TCRdb re-called the PCR reads with MiXCR, one entry per CDR3 protein. This sample has approximately 500,000 distinct CDR3 sequences, with around 25% found just once. Sequencing was done on a sample of naive CD8+ T cells from blood, with Jurkat cell RNA spiked in. All receptors derive from a human donor in good health. Some libraries in this study had Jurkat cell RNA spiked in. The CDR3 runs from the conserved cysteine through the conserved F or W. D genes are given only for firm matches. Clone size appears in some rows only: once, few, many, or a class for an expanded clone.

TRBD1 | many | 15 | TRBJ2-7 | TRBV19 | TGTGCCAGTAGCATAGGGACAGGCCACTCCTACGAGCAGTACTTC | CASSIGTGHSYEQYF
. | many | 13 | TRBJ1-5 | TRBV4-3 | TGCGCCAGCAGCCAAGATCCTAGGCAGCCCCAGCATTTT | CASSQDPRQPQHF
TRBD1 | many | 15 | TRBJ2-7 | TRBV7-9 | TGTGCCAGCAGCTTAGCTGGACAGGGGATCTACGAGCAGTACTTC | CASSLAGQGIYEQYF
. | . | 17 | TRBJ2-2 | TRBV28 | TGTGCCAGCAGTTTCATCAGGGGCACGAACCACACCGGGGAGCTGTTTTTT | CASSFIRGTNHTGELFF
TRBD2 | . | 15 | TRBJ2-5 | TRBV7-6 | TGTGCCAGCAGTTCCGAGCGGGATTTTCAAGAGACCCAGTACTTC | CASSSERDFQETQYF
. | . | 14 | TRBJ1-1 | TRBV5-3 | TGTGCCAGCAGCTACCGCACCCTGGACACTGAAGCTTTCTTT | CASSYRTLDTEAFF
. | . | 14 | TRBJ2-5 | TRBV5-6 | TGTGCCAGCAGGTTTAACGGGGGAAAAGAGACCCAGTACTTC | CASRFNGGKETQYF
TRBD1 | many | 20 | TRBJ2-2 | TRBV12-3/TRBV12-4 | TGTGCCAGCAGCCTGTTCGCGGGACAGGGGGCTGAGACGAACACCGGGGAGCTGTTTTTT | CASSLFAGQGAETNTGELFF
TRBD2 | . | 16 | TRBJ2-3 | TRBV6-5 | TGTGCCAGCAGTCTCAACGGGGGGGATGTGACAGATACGCAGTATTTT | CASSLNGGDVTDTQYF
. | few | 12 | TRBJ2-5 | TRBV7-9 | TGTGCCAGTTCTGGGGTTTCAGAGACCCAGTACTTC | CASSGVSETQYF
. | . | 16 | TRBJ1-1 | TRBV6-5 | TGTGCCAGCAGCCCCATGAGCGCTTCCTGGGGCACTGAAGCTTTCTTT | CASSPMSASWGTEAFF
. | many | 18 | TRBJ1-1 | TRBV5-1 | TGCGCCAGCAGCTTGGTCGGACCCGGAGCCGGAATGAACACTGAAGCTTTCTTT | CASSLVGPGAGMNTEAFF
. | . | 12 | TRBJ1-1 | TRBV6-5 | TGTGCCAGCAGCGCAGGGCCCTATGAAGCTTTCTTT | CASSAGPYEAFF
. | . | 19 | TRBJ2-3 | TRBV14 | TGTGCCAGCAGCCAAGGGGCCGCGCGGGCTGGGGCTGAGGCAGATACGCAGTATTTT | CASSQGAARAGAEADTQYF
. | many | 13 | TRBJ1-2 | TRBV29-1 | TGCAGCGTGGGACAATTAAGAACTTTTGGCTACACCTTC | CSVGQLRTFGYTF
TRBD2 | many | 14 | TRBJ2-7 | TRBV5-1 | TGCGCCAGCAGTTCTCGGGGGGGTTCCTACGAGCAGTACTTC | CASSSRGGSYEQYF
. | many | 14 | TRBJ2-3 | TRBV13 | TGTGCCAGCAGGGGATCAGGGAGACCGGGTACGCAGTATTTT | CASRGSGRPGTQYF
. | few | 14 | TRBJ1-2 | TRBV6-6 | TGTGCCAGCAGTTACGGGACTATCAACTATGGCTACACCTTC | CASSYGTINYGYTF
. | . | 14 | TRBJ2-5 | TRBV7-9 | TGTGCCAGCAGCGACAGGTTAGGGCGTGAGACCCAGTACTTC | CASSDRLGRETQYF
TRBD2 | . | 16 | TRBJ2-7 | TRBV7-2 | TGTGCCAGCGGGCGCGATTTTACGAGCGGGAGGGACGAGCAGTACTTC | CASGRDFTSGRDEQYF
TRBD1 | few | 15 | TRBJ2-3 | TRBV6-5 | TGTGCCAGCAGTTCTGGGACAGCTAACACAGATACGCAGTATTTT | CASSSGTANTDTQYF